The next 18 T cell receptor beta chains were all read from a single sample in a study of Ad26.COV2.S vaccination and SARS-CoV-2 variants. The table came from immunoSEQ multiplex PCR; TCRdb's copy has only in-frame clones and leaves some out. The data contain about 400,000 clones, around nine tenths of them singletons. This sample's treatment: some 20 received Ad26.COV2.S at low or high dose, single or two shots; roughly five received placebo; per-sample allocation not given. Sampling took place 63 days after the first vaccine or placebo injection. Sequences were derived from peripheral blood, sampled in a trial of Ad26.COV2.S vaccine versus placebo. The source is a person between 18 and 59 years old who received the Ad26.COV2.S COVID-19 vaccine or a placebo.

The rearrangement joins TRBV3-1 (or the pseudogene TRBV3-2) to TRBJ2-7; TRBD2 matches 8 bases. The CDR3 has 15 residues. V lost 1 base to trimming and J lost 8 bases; unmatched junction nucleotides: 10. Germline lookup yields CDR1 LGHDT and CDR2 YNNKEL (reference sequence). CDR3 region: CASSQVGGGPEKQYF. CDR3 nucleotides: TGTGCCAGCAGCCAAGTCGGCGGGGGGCCTGAAAAGCAGTACTTC.

The chain combines TRBV5-1 with TRBJ2-7; tentatively, D is TRBD1 (5 bases). The CDR3 sequence is 16 residues long. Trimming removed 0 bases at V and 0 bases at J, with 13 bases between. Per germline, CDR1 SGHRS and CDR2 YFSETQ. CDR3 nucleotide sequence: TGCGCCAGCAGCTTGGCCCAAGGGGCTTTCTCCTACGAGCAGTACTTC. It is translated as CASSLAQGAFSYEQYF.

The chain is built from TRBV19 and TRBJ1-2; tentative D call: TRBD1 (5 bases). Trimming shortened V by 5 bases and J by 4 bases, and 14 bases separated the two germline ends. The germline CDR1 and CDR2 sequences are LNHDA and SQIVND (reference sequence). There are 14 residues in the CDR3. CDR3: CASSLTDGAYGYTF. The CDR3 region has the DNA TGTGCCAGTAGTCTGACGGACGGGGCCTATGGCTACACCTTC.

V gene TRBV18 combines with J gene TRBJ2-7; the D gene is possibly TRBD1 (5 bases). The CDR3 length is 13 residues. V was pared by 0 bases and J by 6 bases, with 9 bases between. CDR1 is KGHSH, CDR2 LQKENI, per germline. The CDR3 region is CASSPPGVGEQYF. The CDR3 DNA sequence: TGTGCCAGCTCACCACCAGGGGTCGGCGAGCAGTACTTC.

This sequence joins TRBV30 and TRBJ1-4, with a weak D call TRBD1 (5 bases). The V gene's germline CDR1 is GTSNPN and CDR2 SVGIG (reference sequence). The CDR3 contains 14 residues. The V and J ends lost 0 bases and 7 bases respectively, with 12 bases between them. The CDR3 sequence: CAWSVLGGSEKLFF. CDR3 nucleotide sequence: TGTGCCTGGAGTGTGTTGGGGGGGAGTGAAAAACTGTTTTTT.

The chain recombines TRBV5-1 with TRBJ2-2; D is possibly TRBD2 (6 bases). Germline V gives CDR1 SGHRS, CDR2 YFSETQ. Trimming cost V 4 bases and J 5 bases, with 9 bases left between them. The CDR3 loop spans 13 amino acids. The CDR3 DNA reads as TGCGCCAGCAGCCGGCGGGGTACCGGGGAGCTGTTTTTT. Its protein is CASSRRGTGELFF.

The chain links TRBV5-6 to TRBJ2-4, with TRBD2 as a possible D gene (6 bases). This CDR3 has 16 residues. The V end was cut by 1 base, the J end by 0 bases, with 11 bases between. Germline V gene sequence: CDR1 SGHDT, CDR2 YYEEEE. CDR3 sequence: CASSLWRDTAKNIQYF. CDR3 nucleotide sequence: TGTGCCAGCAGCTTGTGGCGGGATACAGCCAAAAACATTCAGTACTTC.

The chain joins TRBV29-1 to TRBJ2-5; D not resolved. The length of the CDR3 is 12 residues. The germline V gene has CDR1 SQVTM and CDR2 ANQGSEA. With 7 bases removed from V and 7 bases from J, the gap between germline ends came to 16 bases. DNA of the CDR3: TGCAGCGCCAGAGGTCCAAAGGGGACCCAGTACTTC. It specifies CSARGPKGTQYF.

The chain is built from TRBV7-9 and TRBJ2-3; 10 bases are shared with TRBD2. Germline V gene data show CDR1 as SEHNR and CDR2 as FQNEAQ (reference sequence). V gave up 2 bases and J gave up 6 bases; unmatched junction bases: 5. The CDR3 length is 15 residues. The CDR3 sequence: CASSLRGSGGDTQYF. CDR3 nucleotides: TGTGCCAGCAGCTTACGCGGTAGCGGGGGGGATACGCAGTATTTT.

V gene TRBV6-5 combines with J gene TRBJ1-1; TRBD1 matches 7 bases. The ends lost 6 bases at V and 2 bases at J; junction bases unmatched: 6. The CDR3 is 14 residues long. Per germline, CDR1 MNHEY and CDR2 SVGAGI. Here the CDR3 reads CASRYRGGNTEAFF. The CDR3, as DNA: TGTGCCAGCAGATACAGGGGAGGTAACACTGAAGCTTTCTTT.

The chain links TRBV11-2 to TRBJ1-3, with unresolved D. Germline CDR1 reads SGHAT; CDR2 reads FQNNGV. The V end was cut by 2 bases, the J end by 0 bases, with 2 bases between. The length of the CDR3 is 13 residues. The CDR3 DNA reads as TGTGCCAGCAGCTTACTCTCTGGAAACACCATATATTTT. Its translation is CASSLLSGNTIYF.

The chain combines TRBV6-5 with TRBJ1-5, with D hard to call. The CDR3 runs to 15 residues. The V gene's germline CDR1 is MNHEY and CDR2 SVGAGI. V was trimmed by 5 bases and J by 2 bases, leaving 13 bases between them. The CDR3 sequence is CASSPTGGGNQPQHF. The DNA of the CDR3 is TGTGCCAGCAGTCCTACTGGCGGGGGCAATCAGCCCCAGCATTTT.

The J gene is TRBJ2-2, the V gene TRBV5-4; D not certain. V was clipped by 0 bases and J by 6 bases, with 12 bases between them. The CDR3 is 15 amino acids. Germline CDR1 is SGHNT and CDR2 is YYREEE (reference sequence). The DNA for the CDR3 is TGTGCCAGCAGCTTGGTGGAGATAACACCCGGGGAGCTGTTTTTT. Translation: CASSLVEITPGELFF.

V gene TRBV28 combines with J gene TRBJ1-2; D unclear. V dropped 6 bases and J dropped 7 bases, with 12 bases sitting between them. Germline loops: CDR1 MDHEN, CDR2 SYDVKM. The CDR3 is 12 residues long. The CDR3 region is CASRKEARGYTF. As DNA, the CDR3 is TGTGCCAGCAGGAAAGAAGCCCGTGGCTACACCTTC.

The rearrangement uses TRBV19 and TRBJ2-6; no clear D gene. CDR1 LNHDA and CDR2 SQIVND come from the germline V gene (reference sequence). This CDR3 is built from 11 residues. The ends were cut back, 7 bases at V and 11 bases at J, with 9 bases in the middle. CDR3 DNA: TGTGCCAGTACCGAAGCCTACGTCCTGACTTTC. Protein sequence: CASTEAYVLTF.

The chain links TRBV7-2 to TRBJ2-7; D is unclear. Trimming stripped 5 bases from V and 3 bases from J, with 14 bases between. The germline CDR1 and CDR2 sequences are SGHTA and FQGNSA. CDR3 length: 14 amino acids. The CDR3 region is CASSPVGSDYEQYF. The CDR3 nucleotides read TGTGCCAGCAGCCCCGTGGGCAGCGACTACGAGCAGTACTTC.

Concerning this clone itself: Distinct nucleotide sequences in the sample also encode this CDR3. V and J are TRBV12-3 or TRBV12-4 and TRBJ1-1, with D maybe TRBD1 (6 bases). The CDR3 consists of 13 residues. Trimming shortened V by 4 bases and J by 1 base, and 7 bases separated the two germline ends. The chain's CDR3 is CASSYRENTEAFF. The CDR3 nucleotides are TGTGCCAGCAGTTACAGGGAGAACACTGAAGCTTTCTTT.

The rearrangement links TRBV5-1 to TRBJ2-1, with TRBD2 matching over 12 bases. The CDR3 loop spans 16 amino acids. Trimming cost V 3 bases and J 7 bases; bases outside gene matches: 8. Germline CDR1 is SGHRS and CDR2 is YFSETQ. CDR3 loop: CASSSPSGGALNEQFF. The CDR3, as DNA: TGCGCCAGCAGCTCCCCTAGCGGGGGGGCTTTGAATGAGCAGTTCTTC.